This T cell receptor beta chain was captured in a study of spatial heterogeneity in lung cancer. Overall study context: In cases with available follow-up PBMC samples, these were sequenced at a median of roughly two years after resection.

This clonotype is categorized as medium-sized. Time point of the sample: blood at routine non-recurrence follow-up after resection. Tumor, nontumor lung or frozen PBMC supplied whole RNA, sequenced without sorting. From germline, CDR1 is LNHDA and CDR2 SQIVND (reference sequence). J was trimmed by 3 bases and V by 0 bases; bases with no gene match: 6. This CDR3 region has 17 residues. TCRdb re-called the 5' RACE reads through MiXCR, storing one row per CDR3 protein. The table records about 1,700 distinct CDR3 sequences, about 18% of them present only once. This chain joins TRBV19 and TRBJ1-5; 9 positions match TRBD1. Sample: PBMCs, taken at follow-up. This receptor was identified in a male donor with early-stage non-small cell lung cancer. This CDR3 is CASSIDKDRGYNQPQHF. The CDR3 coding sequence is TGTGCCAGTAGTATAGATAAGGACAGGGGTTACAATCAGCCCCAGCATTTT.